This T cell receptor beta chain came from a study of blood T cell repertoires in COVID-19 (dated by TCRdb to between 2020 and 2021). With respect to the entire study: Collaborator samples came from the United States, Italy and Spain and covered acute and convalescent phases of COVID-19. Deeply sampled blood TCRbeta repertoires from subjects exposed to, actively infected with, or recovered from COVID-19 were included in the dataset. A de-identified subject ID, COVID-19 status, age in years and sex were almost always included in the sample metadata. Where HLA class I and class II types were available, the types were taken from metadata supplied by the sample provider, not from assay-based typing. A freely available public database, intended as a resource for researchers studying the immune response to SARS-CoV-2, is where the repertoires were released. Samples came from the ongoing ImmuneRACE study (first 160 participants) plus 1,254 subjects from 6 global collaborators. The prospective study material was composed of cDNA or gDNA derived from T cells, B-cell-depleted T cells, or PBMCs. General findings and caveats noted by the study authors: How much clinical and demographic metadata was included differed by source and by participant, and the metadata was provided uncurated.

Taken from the germline V gene (reference sequence), the CDR1 and CDR2 loops are LGHDT and YNNKEL. Germline trimming amounts to 3 bases on V and 3 bases on J, with 4 as the count of junction bases outside the gene matches. The CDR3 spans 15 residues, from the cysteine through the phenylalanine. Only CDR3 DNA remains: 45 bases, in frame from the first base. TCRbeta CDR3 regions were amplified from genomic DNA using the immunoSEQ Assay, a bias-controlled multiplex PCR. From the authors' description of their analysis: The number of nucleated cells in each sample was estimated by amplification of reference gene primers within the assay. To quantify the absolute abundance of each unique TCRbeta CDR3 rearrangement, sequence reads were collapsed and filtered. Productive Simpson clonality was computed per sample as the square root of Simpson's diversity index over productive rearrangements. Sourced from immuneACCESS, this table was stored by TCRdb with only in-frame sequences that have V and J called. A share of the clones is absent; for the studies checked, an unresolved V gene accounts for under half, and the remainder has no known explanation. V, J and clone size were drawn from that table, and D and trimming were deduced from the DNA. The sample data list about 250,000 clones, and 84% of these were observed just once. The ten largest clones add up to less than 2% of the sample.

A second Seattle source provided samples from volunteer blood donors who had recovered from COVID-19. Each collaborating institution followed its own protocols to collect whole blood in K2EDTA tubes. Collaborator samples were shipped for TCRbeta analysis as frozen whole blood, isolated PBMCs, or DNA extracted from either sample type. This clone was detected only a few times. This clone's antigen is unknown. No quality values exist for individual bases; no much larger clone is one base distant. The sample taken for sequencing was peripheral blood. The V and J genes are TRBV3-1 (or the pseudogene TRBV3-2) and TRBJ2-7; a stretch of 11 junction bases matches TRBD1. This sequence was found in a woman aged 35 to 49 who had recovered from COVID-19. This receptor has the CDR3 CASSHSGTGGYEQYF. The bases read TGTGCCAGCAGCCACTCCGGGACAGGGGGCTACGAGCAGTACTTC.